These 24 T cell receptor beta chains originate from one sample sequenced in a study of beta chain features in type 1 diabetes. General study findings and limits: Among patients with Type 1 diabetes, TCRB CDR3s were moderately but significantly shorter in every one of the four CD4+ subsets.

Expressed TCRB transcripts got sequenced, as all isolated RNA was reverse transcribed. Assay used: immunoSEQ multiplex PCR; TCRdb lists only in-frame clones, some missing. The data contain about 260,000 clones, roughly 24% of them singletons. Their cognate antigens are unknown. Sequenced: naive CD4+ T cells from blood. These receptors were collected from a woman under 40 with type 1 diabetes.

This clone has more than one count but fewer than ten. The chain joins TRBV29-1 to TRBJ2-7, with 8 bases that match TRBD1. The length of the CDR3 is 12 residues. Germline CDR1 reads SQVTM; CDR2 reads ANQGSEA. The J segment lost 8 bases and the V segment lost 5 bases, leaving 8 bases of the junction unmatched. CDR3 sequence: CSVPASRGQQYF. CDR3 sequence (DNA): TGCAGCGTTCCTGCGAGCAGGGGGCAGCAGTACTTC.

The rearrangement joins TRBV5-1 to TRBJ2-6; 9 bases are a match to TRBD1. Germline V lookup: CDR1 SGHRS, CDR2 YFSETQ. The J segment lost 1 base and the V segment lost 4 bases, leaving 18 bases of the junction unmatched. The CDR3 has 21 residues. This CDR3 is CASSQPGQGIPLGSGANVLTF. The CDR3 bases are TGCGCCAGCAGCCAACCGGGACAGGGAATTCCTCTAGGTTCTGGGGCCAACGTCCTGACTTTC. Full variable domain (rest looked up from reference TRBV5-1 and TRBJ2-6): KAGVTQTPRYLIKTRGQQVTLSCSPISGHRSVSWYQQTPGQGLQFLFEYFSETQRNKGNFPGRFSGRQFSNSRSEMNVSTLELGDSALYLCASSQPGQGIPLGSGANVLTFGAGSRLTVL.

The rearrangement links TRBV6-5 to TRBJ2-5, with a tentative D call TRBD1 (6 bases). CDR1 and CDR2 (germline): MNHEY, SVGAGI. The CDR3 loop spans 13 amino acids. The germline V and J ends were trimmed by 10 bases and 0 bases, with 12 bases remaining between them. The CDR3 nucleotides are TGTGCCACGCGGCGGACAGACCAAGAGACCCAGTACTTC. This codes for CATRRTDQETQYF.

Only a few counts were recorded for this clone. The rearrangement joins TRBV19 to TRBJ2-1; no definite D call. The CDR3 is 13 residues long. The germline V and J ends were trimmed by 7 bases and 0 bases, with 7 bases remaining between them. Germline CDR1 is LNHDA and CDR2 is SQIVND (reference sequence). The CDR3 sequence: CASTLSSYNEQFF. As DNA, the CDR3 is TGTGCCAGTACCCTTAGCTCCTACAATGAGCAGTTCTTC.

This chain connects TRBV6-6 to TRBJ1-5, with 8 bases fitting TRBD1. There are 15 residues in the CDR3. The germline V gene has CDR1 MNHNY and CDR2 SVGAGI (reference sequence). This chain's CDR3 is CAISIDRGGNSPQHF. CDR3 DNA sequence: TGTGCGATTTCAATTGACAGGGGCGGTAATAGTCCCCAGCATTTT.

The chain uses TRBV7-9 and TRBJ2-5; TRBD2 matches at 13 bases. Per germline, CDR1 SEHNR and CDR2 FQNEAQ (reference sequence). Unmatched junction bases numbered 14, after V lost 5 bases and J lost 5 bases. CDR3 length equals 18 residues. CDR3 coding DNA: TGTGCCAGCAGCCCAACATGGACTAGCGGGAGAGCGGTGGAGACCCAGTACTTC. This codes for CASSPTWTSGRAVETQYF.

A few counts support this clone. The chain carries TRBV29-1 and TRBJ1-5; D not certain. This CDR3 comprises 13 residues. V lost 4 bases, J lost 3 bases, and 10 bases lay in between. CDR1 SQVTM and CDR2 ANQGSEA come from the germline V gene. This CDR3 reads CSVAARNNQPQHF. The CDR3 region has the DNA TGCAGCGTTGCGGCGAGGAACAATCAGCCCCAGCATTTT.

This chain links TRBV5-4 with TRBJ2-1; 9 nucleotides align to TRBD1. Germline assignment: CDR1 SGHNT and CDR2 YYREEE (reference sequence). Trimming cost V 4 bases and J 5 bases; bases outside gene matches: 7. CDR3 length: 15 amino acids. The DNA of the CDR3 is TGTGCCAGCAGCCTAGAGACAGGGGGTGACAATGAGCAGTTCTTC. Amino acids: CASSLETGGDNEQFF.

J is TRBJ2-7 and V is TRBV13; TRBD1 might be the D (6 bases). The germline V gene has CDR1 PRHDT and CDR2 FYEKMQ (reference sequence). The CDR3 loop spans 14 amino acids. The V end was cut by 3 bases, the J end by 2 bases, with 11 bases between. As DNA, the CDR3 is TGTGCCAGCAGCTTCCGCAGGGGCACCTACGAGCAGTACTTC. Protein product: CASSFRRGTYEQYF.

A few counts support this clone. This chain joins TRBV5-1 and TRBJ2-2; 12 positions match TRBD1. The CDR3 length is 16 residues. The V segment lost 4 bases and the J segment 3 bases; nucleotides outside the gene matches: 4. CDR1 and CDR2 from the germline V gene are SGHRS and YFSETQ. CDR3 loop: CASSPRDRGHTGELFF. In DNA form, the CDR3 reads TGCGCCAGCAGCCCAAGGGACAGGGGGCACACCGGGGAGCTGTTTTTT. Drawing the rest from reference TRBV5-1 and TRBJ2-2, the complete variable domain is KAGVTQTPRYLIKTRGQQVTLSCSPISGHRSVSWYQQTPGQGLQFLFEYFSETQRNKGNFPGRFSGRQFSNSRSEMNVSTLELGDSALYLCASSPRDRGHTGELFFGEGSRLTVL.

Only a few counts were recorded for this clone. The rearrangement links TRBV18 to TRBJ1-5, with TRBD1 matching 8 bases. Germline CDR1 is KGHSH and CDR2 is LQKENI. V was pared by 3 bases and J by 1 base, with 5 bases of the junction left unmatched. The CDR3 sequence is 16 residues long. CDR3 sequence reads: CASSPGTGLSNQPQHF. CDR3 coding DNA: TGTGCCAGCTCACCCGGGACAGGATTAAGCAATCAGCCCCAGCATTTT.

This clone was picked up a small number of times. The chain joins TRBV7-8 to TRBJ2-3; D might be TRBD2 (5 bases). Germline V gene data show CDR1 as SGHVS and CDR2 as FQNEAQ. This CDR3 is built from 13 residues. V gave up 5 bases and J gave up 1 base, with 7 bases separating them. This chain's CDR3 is CASSLSGTDTQYF. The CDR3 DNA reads TGTGCCAGCAGCCTTAGCGGCACAGATACGCAGTATTTT.

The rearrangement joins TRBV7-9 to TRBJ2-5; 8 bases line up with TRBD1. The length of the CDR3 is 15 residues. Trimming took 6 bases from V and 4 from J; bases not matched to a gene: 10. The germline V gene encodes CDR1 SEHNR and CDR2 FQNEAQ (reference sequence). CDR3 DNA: TGTGCCAGCAGGCGGCCGGACAGGGTTGGAGAGACCCAGTACTTC. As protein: CASRRPDRVGETQYF. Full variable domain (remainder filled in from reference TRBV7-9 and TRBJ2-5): DTGVSQNPRHKITKRGQNVTFRCDPISEHNRLYWYRQTLGQGPEFLTYFQNEAQLEKSRLLSDRFSAERPKGSFSTLEIQRTEQGDSAMYLCASRRPDRVGETQYFGPGTRLLVL.

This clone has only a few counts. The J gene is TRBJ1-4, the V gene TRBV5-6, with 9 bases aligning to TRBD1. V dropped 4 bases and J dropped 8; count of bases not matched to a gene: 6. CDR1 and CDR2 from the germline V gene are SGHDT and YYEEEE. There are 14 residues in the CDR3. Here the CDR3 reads CASSGTGRREKLFF. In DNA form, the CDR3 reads TGTGCCAGCAGCGGGACAGGGAGGAGGGAAAAACTGTTTTTT.

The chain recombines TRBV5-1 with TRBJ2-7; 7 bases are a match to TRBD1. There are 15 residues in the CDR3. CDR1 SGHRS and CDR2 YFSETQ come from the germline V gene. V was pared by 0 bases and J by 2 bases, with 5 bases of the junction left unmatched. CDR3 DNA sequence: TGCGCCAGCAGCTTGGTCGCGACAGGGACCTACGAGCAGTACTTC. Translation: CASSLVATGTYEQYF.

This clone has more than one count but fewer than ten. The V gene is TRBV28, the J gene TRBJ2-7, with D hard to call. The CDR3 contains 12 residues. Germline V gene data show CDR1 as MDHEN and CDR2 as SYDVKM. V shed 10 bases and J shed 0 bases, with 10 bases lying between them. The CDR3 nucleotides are TGTGCCACACGAAGGAGCTCCTACGAGCAGTACTTC. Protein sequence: CATRRSSYEQYF.

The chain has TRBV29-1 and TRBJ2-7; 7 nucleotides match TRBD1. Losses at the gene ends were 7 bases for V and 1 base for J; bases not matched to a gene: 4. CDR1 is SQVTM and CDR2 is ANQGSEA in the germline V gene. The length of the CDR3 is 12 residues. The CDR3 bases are TGCAGCGCACAGGGGAGATCCTACGAGCAGTACTTC. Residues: CSAQGRSYEQYF.

This CDR3 is CASSQAIIRAAAQPQHF. CDR3 sequence (DNA): TGCGCCAGCAGCCAAGCGATAATAAGAGCCGCTGCTCAGCCCCAGCATTTT. J is TRBJ1-5 and V is TRBV4-1; D remains ambiguous. There are 17 residues in the CDR3. From germline, CDR1 is MGHRA and CDR2 YSYEKL. V lost 1 base and J 6 bases, leaving 19 bases between the germline ends.

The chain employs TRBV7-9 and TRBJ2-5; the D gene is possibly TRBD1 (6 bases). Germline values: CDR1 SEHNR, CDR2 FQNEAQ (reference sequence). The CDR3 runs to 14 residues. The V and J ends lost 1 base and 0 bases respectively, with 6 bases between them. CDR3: CASSLDRDQETQYF. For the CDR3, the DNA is TGTGCCAGCAGCTTAGACAGGGACCAAGAGACCCAGTACTTC.

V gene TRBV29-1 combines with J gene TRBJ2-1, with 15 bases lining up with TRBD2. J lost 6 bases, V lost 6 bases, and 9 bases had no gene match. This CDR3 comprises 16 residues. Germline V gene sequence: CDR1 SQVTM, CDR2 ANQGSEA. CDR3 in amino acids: CSVGEGLAGGPNEQFF. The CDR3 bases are TGCAGCGTCGGAGAGGGACTAGCGGGAGGCCCCAATGAGCAGTTCTTC.

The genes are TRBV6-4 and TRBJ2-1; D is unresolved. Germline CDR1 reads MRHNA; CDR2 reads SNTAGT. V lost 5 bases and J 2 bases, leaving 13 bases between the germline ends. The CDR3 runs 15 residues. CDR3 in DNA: TGTGCCAGCAGTCTTCGTGCCGAGGCCTACAATGAGCAGTTCTTC. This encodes CASSLRAEAYNEQFF.

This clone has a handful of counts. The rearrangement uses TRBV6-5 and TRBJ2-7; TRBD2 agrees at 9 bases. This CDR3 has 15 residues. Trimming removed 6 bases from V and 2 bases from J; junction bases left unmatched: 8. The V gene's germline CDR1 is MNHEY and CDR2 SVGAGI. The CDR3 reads CASRDLSGSAYEQYF. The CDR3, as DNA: TGTGCCAGCAGGGATCTTAGCGGGAGCGCCTACGAGCAGTACTTC.

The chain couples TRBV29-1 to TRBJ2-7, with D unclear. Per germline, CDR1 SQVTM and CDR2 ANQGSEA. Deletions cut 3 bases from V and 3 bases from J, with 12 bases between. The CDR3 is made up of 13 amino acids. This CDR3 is CSVESRPNYEQYF. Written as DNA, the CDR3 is TGCAGCGTTGAGTCGCGGCCAAACTACGAGCAGTACTTC.

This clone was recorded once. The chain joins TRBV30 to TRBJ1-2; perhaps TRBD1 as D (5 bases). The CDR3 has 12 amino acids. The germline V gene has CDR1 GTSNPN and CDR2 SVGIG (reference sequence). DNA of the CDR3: TGTGTGACGGGGGGGGGATACTATGGCTACACCTTC. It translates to CVTGGGYYGYTF.